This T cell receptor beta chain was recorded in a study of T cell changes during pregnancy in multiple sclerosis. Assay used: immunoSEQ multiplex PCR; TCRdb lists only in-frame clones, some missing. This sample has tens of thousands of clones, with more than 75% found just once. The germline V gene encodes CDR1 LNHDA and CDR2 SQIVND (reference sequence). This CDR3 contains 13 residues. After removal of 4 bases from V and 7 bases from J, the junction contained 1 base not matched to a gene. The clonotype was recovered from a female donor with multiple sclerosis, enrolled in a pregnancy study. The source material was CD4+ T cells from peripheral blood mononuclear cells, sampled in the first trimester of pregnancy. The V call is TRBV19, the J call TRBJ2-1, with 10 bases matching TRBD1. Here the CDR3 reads CASSRDRGNEQFF. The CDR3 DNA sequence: TGTGCCAGTAGTAGGGACAGGGGAAATGAGCAGTTCTTC.